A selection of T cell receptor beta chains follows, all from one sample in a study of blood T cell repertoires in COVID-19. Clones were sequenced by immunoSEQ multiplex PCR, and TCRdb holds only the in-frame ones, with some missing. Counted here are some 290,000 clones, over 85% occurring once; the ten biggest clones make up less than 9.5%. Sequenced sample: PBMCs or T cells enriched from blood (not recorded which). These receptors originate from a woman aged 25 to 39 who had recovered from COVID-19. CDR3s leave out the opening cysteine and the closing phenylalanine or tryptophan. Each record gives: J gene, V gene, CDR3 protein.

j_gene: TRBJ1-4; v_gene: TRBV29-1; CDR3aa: SVLNTGQGNEKLF
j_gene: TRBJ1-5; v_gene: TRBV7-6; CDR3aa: ASSLEFDSNQPQH
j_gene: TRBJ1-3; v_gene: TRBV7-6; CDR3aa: ASSPGVTGNTIY
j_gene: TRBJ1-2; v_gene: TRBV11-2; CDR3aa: ASSLGGSNYGYT
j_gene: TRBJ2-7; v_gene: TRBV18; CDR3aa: ASSPPRAGRIAGGYEQY
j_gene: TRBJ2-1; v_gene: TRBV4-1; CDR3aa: ASSQDFGGGSYNEQF
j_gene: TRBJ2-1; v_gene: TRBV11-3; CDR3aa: ASSFQSSYNEQF
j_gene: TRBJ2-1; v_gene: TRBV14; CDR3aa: ASAKPGKSNEQF
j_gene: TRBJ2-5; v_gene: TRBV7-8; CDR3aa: ASSLYRVRAVVAGGKETQY
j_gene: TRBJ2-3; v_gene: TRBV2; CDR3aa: ASSEALLAHTTDTQY
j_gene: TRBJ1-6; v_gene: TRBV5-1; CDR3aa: ASHPGYQNFDSPLH
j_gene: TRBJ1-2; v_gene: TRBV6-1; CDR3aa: ASISGQGYGYT
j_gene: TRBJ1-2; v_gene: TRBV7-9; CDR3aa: ASRQIQGAKDGYT
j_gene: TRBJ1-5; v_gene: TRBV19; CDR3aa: ASGTGSQPQH
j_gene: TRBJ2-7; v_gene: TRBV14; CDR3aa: ASSSRDRRHEQY
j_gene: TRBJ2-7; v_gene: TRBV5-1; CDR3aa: ASSLDRKGGEQY
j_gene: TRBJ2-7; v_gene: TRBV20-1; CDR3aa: SATDFEQY
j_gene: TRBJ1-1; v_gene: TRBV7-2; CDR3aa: ASSPQGGDTEAF
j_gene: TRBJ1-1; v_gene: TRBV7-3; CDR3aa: ASSQMTGVNTEAF
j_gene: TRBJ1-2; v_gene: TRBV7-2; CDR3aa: ASSRTGALGYGYT
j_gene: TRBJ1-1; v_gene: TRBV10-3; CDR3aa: AISTGAPQNTEAF
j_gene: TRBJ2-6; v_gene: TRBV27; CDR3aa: ASSSKPSGANVLT
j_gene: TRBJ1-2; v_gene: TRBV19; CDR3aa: ASSITDYGYT
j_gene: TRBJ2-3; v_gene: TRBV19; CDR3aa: ASSIDIRVGPPDTQY
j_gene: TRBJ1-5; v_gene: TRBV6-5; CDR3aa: ASSYRQGGNQPQH
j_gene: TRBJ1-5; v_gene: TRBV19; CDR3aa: ASSIDKAGQPQH
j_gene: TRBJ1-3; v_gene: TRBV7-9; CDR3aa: ASSSRGSGNTIY
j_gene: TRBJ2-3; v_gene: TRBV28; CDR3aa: ASSSAGEGHGYTDTQY
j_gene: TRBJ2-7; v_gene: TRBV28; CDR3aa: ASSLGLAGYEQY
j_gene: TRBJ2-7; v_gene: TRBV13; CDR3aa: ASSLSSVSYEQY
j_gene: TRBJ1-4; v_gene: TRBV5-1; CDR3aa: ASRPQGGEKLF
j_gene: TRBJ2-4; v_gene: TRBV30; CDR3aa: AWSGLGLAANIQY
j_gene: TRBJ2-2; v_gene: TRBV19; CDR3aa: ASEEGQGTGELF
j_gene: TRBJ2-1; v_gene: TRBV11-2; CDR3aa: ASSLGLVFNEQF
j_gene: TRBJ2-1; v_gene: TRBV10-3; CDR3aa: ATVAGTPYNEQF
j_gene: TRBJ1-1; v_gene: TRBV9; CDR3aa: ASSGHSPDRVRVDTEAF
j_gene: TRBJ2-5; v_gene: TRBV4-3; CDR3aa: ASSQDGPTSGKIGGGKTQY
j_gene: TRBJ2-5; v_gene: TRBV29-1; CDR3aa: SVEWGQGQTQY
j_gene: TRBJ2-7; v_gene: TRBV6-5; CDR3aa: ASSYFLGSTYEQY
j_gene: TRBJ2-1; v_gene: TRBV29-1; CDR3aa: SVVAGDNEQF
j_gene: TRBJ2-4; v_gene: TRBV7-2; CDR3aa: ASSPPGQGDIQY
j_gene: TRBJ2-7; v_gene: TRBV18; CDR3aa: ASSFGGYEQY